This passage covers 32 T cell receptor beta chains from one sample sequenced in a study of cytomegalovirus exposure and HLA in healthy donors. Amplification used 60 Vbeta primers and 13 Jbeta primers. Only in-frame clones appear in the TCRdb table, and some are missing; sequencing was by immunoSEQ multiplex PCR. The data contain about 200,000 clones, 86% of them singletons. The sequenced sample consisted of PBMCs. These receptors all stem from a woman under 40 in good health and CMV-seronegative.

The chain has TRBV6-5 and TRBJ1-4; no firm D call. With 4 bases removed from V and 8 bases from J, the gap between germline ends came to 14 bases. This CDR3 region has 14 residues. Germline CDR1 is MNHEY and CDR2 is SVGAGI. CDR3 coding DNA: TGTGCCAGCAGTTTGCTGGGAGGGAGCGAAAAACTGTTTTTT. It encodes CASSLLGGSEKLFF.

V usage is TRBV9 and J usage is TRBJ2-6, with a weak D call TRBD1 (5 bases). V was trimmed by 3 bases and J by 0 bases, leaving 10 bases between them. The CDR3 length is 16 residues. Germline CDR1 reads SGDLS; CDR2 reads YYNGEE. The CDR3 loop reads CASSARQNSGANVLTF. DNA for the CDR3: TGTGCCAGCAGCGCCAGACAGAACTCTGGGGCCAACGTCCTGACTTTC.

The chain has TRBV11-2 and TRBJ2-2, with D possibly TRBD1 on 6 matching bases. Germline CDR1 SGHAT, CDR2 FQNNGV. CDR3 size: 14 residues. Trimming shortened V by 1 base and J by 7 bases, and 10 bases separated the two germline ends. The CDR3 protein is CASSLVRGGGELFF. CDR3 in DNA: TGTGCCAGCAGCTTAGTCAGGGGTGGCGGGGAGCTGTTTTTT.

CDR3 in amino acids: CASSPSGGIYGYTF. CDR3 bases: TGTGCCAGCAGTCCATCAGGGGGGATCTATGGCTACACCTTC. This chain joins TRBV27 and TRBJ1-2, with TRBD1 matching over 7 bases. Per germline, CDR1 MNHEY and CDR2 SMNVEV (reference sequence). Unmatched junction bases numbered 7, after V lost 5 bases and J lost 4 bases. The CDR3 length is 14 residues.

This rearrangement joins TRBV6-1 to TRBJ2-3; weak D call: TRBD2 (7 bases). V dropped 3 bases and J dropped 6 bases, with 16 bases sitting between them. The CDR3 consists of 15 residues. Germline V CDR1 and CDR2: MNHNS, SASEGT. CDR3 sequence (DNA): TGTGCCAGCAGTGATTCTTACGGGGGGCAGGATACGCAGTATTTT. It is translated as CASSDSYGGQDTQYF.

This chain links TRBV5-1 with TRBJ2-7, with D maybe TRBD2 (5 bases). This CDR3 region has 13 residues. Per germline, CDR1 SGHRS and CDR2 YFSETQ. Trimming cost V 4 bases and J 3 bases, with 11 bases left between them. As DNA, the CDR3 is TGCGCCAGCAGCCGGGTAGAGGGCTACGAGCAGTACTTC. This gives the protein CASSRVEGYEQYF.

The J gene is TRBJ2-3, the V gene TRBV7-2, with 8 bases identical to TRBD2. This CDR3 is 14 amino acids long. V gave up 8 bases and J gave up 4 bases; unmatched junction bases: 8. Germline-derived CDR1 and CDR2 are SGHTA and FQGNSA. In nucleotides, the CDR3 is TGTGCCAGCGGTCCTCTAGCGGGCGCAGATACGCAGTATTTT. Translation: CASGPLAGADTQYF.

This clone appeared a few times. The chain combines TRBV18 with TRBJ1-6; a possible D gene is TRBD1 (5 bases). Germline V CDR1 and CDR2: KGHSH, LQKENI. V was cut by 5 bases and J by 15 bases, with 20 bases left in between. The CDR3 sequence is 14 residues long. CDR3 in amino acids: CASSDQGYNSGLHF. The CDR3 bases are TGTGCCAGCTCAGACCAGGGTTATAATTCCGGCCTCCACTTT. Full variable domain (outside the CDR3, taken from reference TRBV18 and TRBJ1-6): NAGVMQNPRHLVRRRGQEARLRCSPMKGHSHVYWYRQLPEEGLKFMVYLQKENIIDESGMPKERFSAEFPKEGPSILRIQQVVRGDSAAYFCASSDQGYNSGLHFGNGTRLTVT.

The chain links TRBV28 to TRBJ2-2; tentatively, D is TRBD2 (6 bases). This CDR3 spans 16 amino acids. V lost 3 bases to trimming and J lost 0 bases, with 11 bases between them. Germline CDR1 reads MDHEN; CDR2 reads SYDVKM. CDR3 nucleotide sequence: TGTGCCAGCAGTTTCGATAGCGGACCGAACACCGGGGAGCTGTTTTTT. This encodes CASSFDSGPNTGELFF.

With respect to this clone: Other DNA sequences in the sample encode the same CDR3. The rearrangement joins TRBV19 to TRBJ1-2; tentative D call: TRBD1 (5 bases). V was clipped by 1 base and J by 3 bases, with 12 bases between them. This CDR3 is built from 15 residues. Germline assignment: CDR1 LNHDA and CDR2 SQIVND (reference sequence). The CDR3 bases are TGTGCCAGTAGTATAGGGCAGGGTCAGGACTATGGCTACACCTTC. It codes for CASSIGQGQDYGYTF.

V and J are TRBV7-9 and TRBJ1-1; TRBD1 aligns across 7 bases. Trimming at V came to 2 bases and at J to 2 bases, leaving 5 bases not matched to a gene. CDR1 is SEHNR and CDR2 is FQNEAQ in the germline V gene (reference sequence). This CDR3 spans 15 amino acids. CDR3 protein: CASSLPGQSNTEAFF. For the CDR3, the DNA is TGTGCCAGCAGCTTACCGGGACAGAGTAACACTGAAGCTTTCTTT.

This chain uses TRBV5-8 with TRBJ2-1; 13 nucleotides agree with TRBD2. V shed 4 bases, J shed 4 bases, and the junction held 14 bases outside the gene matches. CDR3 length equals 19 residues. The germline gives CDR1 SGHTS, CDR2 YDEGEE. The CDR3, as DNA: TGTGCCAGCAGCCACATAAACCAACCGGGACTAGCGGGGTACAATGAGCAGTTCTTC. Amino acid sequence: CASSHINQPGLAGYNEQFF.

The table lists this clone with a few counts. The V gene is TRBV18, the J gene TRBJ2-2, with TRBD1 as a possible D gene (6 bases). This CDR3 spans 17 amino acids. Per the germline V gene, CDR1 is KGHSH and CDR2 is LQKENI. V was trimmed by 4 bases and J by 3 bases, leaving 18 bases between them. CDR3 nucleotides: TGTGCCAGCTCACAGACTACAGGGATCGGGGACACCGGGGAGCTGTTTTTT. Protein sequence: CASSQTTGIGDTGELFF.

V and J are TRBV14 and TRBJ2-2; 8 bases are shared with TRBD1. This CDR3 comprises 14 residues. From germline, CDR1 is SGHDN and CDR2 FVKESK. The ends lost 4 bases at V and 7 bases at J; junction bases unmatched: 5. CDR3 nucleotide sequence: TGTGCCAGCAGCCCGACAGGGGTGATCGGGGAGCTGTTTTTT. It encodes CASSPTGVIGELFF.

J is TRBJ1-5 and V is TRBV18; 8 positions agree with TRBD1. Germline V gene lookup returns CDR1 KGHSH and CDR2 LQKENI. There are 17 residues in the CDR3. V shed 3 bases, J shed 4 bases, and the junction held 11 bases outside the gene matches. The CDR3 protein is CASSPFNPDRENQPQHF. CDR3 bases: TGTGCCAGCTCACCTTTCAACCCGGACAGGGAGAATCAGCCCCAGCATTTT.

The V gene is TRBV5-1, the J gene TRBJ1-4; 10 bases map to TRBD1. The V segment lost 4 bases and the J segment 7 bases; nucleotides outside the gene matches: 1. The CDR3 consists of 13 residues. Germline loops: CDR1 SGHRS, CDR2 YFSETQ. The CDR3 loop is CASSRTGGEKLFF. The DNA of the CDR3 is TGCGCCAGCAGCAGGACAGGGGGTGAAAAACTGTTTTTT.

V gene TRBV5-1 combines with J gene TRBJ2-1; perhaps TRBD1 as D (6 bases). CDR3 length: 16 residues. Trimming left V 4 bases short and J 7 bases short, with 21 bases between. CDR1 SGHRS and CDR2 YFSETQ come from the germline V gene. This CDR3 reads CASSASLARGPNEQFF. In nucleotides, the CDR3 is TGCGCCAGCAGCGCCTCGCTAGCCAGGGGCCCAAATGAGCAGTTCTTC.

The chain combines TRBV5-4 with TRBJ2-7; D remains unclear. V was pared by 0 bases and J by 1 base, with 8 bases between. The CDR3 contains 14 residues. CDR1 is SGHNT, CDR2 YYREEE, per germline (reference sequence). The CDR3 is CASSLVGSSYEQYF. The CDR3 nucleotides read TGTGCCAGCAGCTTGGTCGGTAGTTCCTACGAGCAGTACTTC.

The chain is built from TRBV27 and TRBJ2-3, with 7 bases lining up with TRBD1. Germline CDR1 MNHEY, CDR2 SMNVEV (reference sequence). CDR3 length equals 15 residues. Germline trimming cut 5 bases from V and 2 bases from J; bases unmatched to any gene: 7. The CDR3 is CASSPIQGYTDTQYF. The CDR3 coding sequence is TGTGCCAGCAGTCCAATACAGGGGTACACAGATACGCAGTATTTT.

This clone was found once. The CDR3 sequence: CASSTTGGVNEKLFF. The CDR3 DNA reads as TGTGCCAGCAGTACCACAGGGGGAGTGAATGAAAAACTGTTTTTT. The rearrangement uses TRBV28 and TRBJ1-4, with TRBD1 identical over 8 bases. Trimming at V came to 5 bases and at J to 5 bases, leaving 7 bases not matched to a gene. Germline-derived CDR1 and CDR2 are MDHEN and SYDVKM. This CDR3 has 15 residues.

The chain recombines TRBV5-1 with TRBJ1-4; no firm D call. V was trimmed by 4 bases and J by 0 bases, leaving 10 bases between them. This CDR3 region has 15 residues. Germline assignment: CDR1 SGHRS and CDR2 YFSETQ. The CDR3 DNA reads TGCGCCAGCAGCCGGAGCGTGTCAACTAATGAAAAACTGTTTTTT. It codes for CASSRSVSTNEKLFF.

The chain couples TRBV5-1 to TRBJ2-3; TRBD2 matches 9 bases. J was trimmed by 3 bases and V by 0 bases; bases with no gene match: 8. CDR1 and CDR2 (germline): SGHRS, YFSETQ. The CDR3 covers 17 residues. The CDR3 region is CASSLAASGVRTDTQYF. The CDR3 region has the DNA TGCGCCAGCAGCTTGGCGGCTAGCGGGGTGCGAACAGATACGCAGTATTTT.

The V call is TRBV29-1, the J call TRBJ2-1, with D possibly TRBD2 on 6 matching bases. Per germline, CDR1 SQVTM and CDR2 ANQGSEA. The CDR3 length is 17 residues. V lost 1 base to trimming and J lost 7 bases, with 23 bases between them. The DNA for the CDR3 is TGCAGCGTTGAAGGGCTAGCGTCGGGGACTGTGCTGAATGAGCAGTTCTTC. Its translation: CSVEGLASGTVLNEQFF.

The CDR3 sequence is CASREDDLLGKPQHF. The CDR3 region has the DNA TGTGCCAGCAGGGAGGATGATTTGTTGGGTAAGCCCCAGCATTTT. This chain links TRBV6-6 with TRBJ1-5, with unresolved D. In germline, CDR1 is MNHNY, CDR2 SVGAGI (reference sequence). Trimming took off 6 bases at V and 8 bases at J, with 20 bases between the two ends. The CDR3 is 15 residues long.

CDR3 in DNA: TGTGCCAGCAGGAGGACAGCGAACACCGGGGAGCTGTTTTTT. Translated, it gives CASRRTANTGELFF. The chain recombines TRBV28 with TRBJ2-2, with D maybe TRBD1 (6 bases). Germline-derived CDR1 and CDR2 are MDHEN and SYDVKM. V was clipped by 6 bases and J by 0 bases, with 8 bases between them. The CDR3 is 14 residues long.

The genes are TRBV14 and TRBJ2-1; 8 bases align to TRBD2. This CDR3 is 15 amino acids long. Germline trimming cut 1 base from V and 8 bases from J; bases unmatched to any gene: 7. Germline CDR1 is SGHDN and CDR2 is FVKESK. CDR3 DNA sequence: TGTGCCAGCAGCCAAGCCGCGAGTAGCGGGGATGAGCAGTTCTTC. As protein: CASSQAASSGDEQFF.

The chain recombines TRBV12-5 with TRBJ2-2; possible D gene TRBD1, 5 bases. The CDR3 runs to 17 residues. V gave up 0 bases and J gave up 5 bases, with 16 bases separating them. Germline CDR1 is LGHNT and CDR2 is FRNRAP. CDR3 in DNA: TGTGCTAGTGGTTTGGTACAGATGGGGCGCTTGACCGGGGAGCTGTTTTTT. Protein product: CASGLVQMGRLTGELFF.

This chain uses TRBV15 with TRBJ2-1; 8 bases are a match to TRBD2. With V trimmed by 2 bases and J by 3 bases, 6 bases remained unmatched. Per germline, CDR1 LNHNV and CDR2 YYDKDF (reference sequence). The CDR3 length is 16 residues. The CDR3 coding sequence is TGTGCCACCAGCAGAACCGGGACTAGGTTCTACAATGAGCAGTTCTTC. Its protein product is CATSRTGTRFYNEQFF.

The chain combines TRBV11-2 with TRBJ2-2; 7 nucleotides align to TRBD2. In germline, CDR1 is SGHAT, CDR2 FQNNGV. The CDR3 covers 15 residues. Unmatched junction bases numbered 6, after V lost 5 bases and J lost 3 bases. The CDR3 region is CASSSLTSHTGELFF. CDR3 coding DNA: TGTGCCAGCAGCAGTTTGACTAGCCACACCGGGGAGCTGTTTTTT.

The chain has TRBV11-2 and TRBJ1-1; the match to TRBD1 covers 9 bases. Germline V gives CDR1 SGHAT, CDR2 FQNNGV. The CDR3 runs 19 residues. V trimming: 2 bases; J trimming: 0 bases; junction bases outside the gene matches: 13. CDR3 region: CASSLISGTGSFMNTEAFF. As DNA, the CDR3 is TGTGCCAGCAGCTTAATCTCCGGGACAGGGTCGTTCATGAACACTGAAGCTTTCTTT.

This clone was seen once. The genes are TRBV6-5 and TRBJ1-1; TRBD1 matches at 8 bases. The CDR3 spans 14 residues. After removal of 5 bases from V and 1 base from J, the junction contained 3 bases not matched to a gene. The germline V gene encodes CDR1 MNHEY and CDR2 SVGAGI. CDR3 residues: CASSPDRANTEAFF. The CDR3 DNA is TGTGCCAGCAGTCCGGACAGGGCGAACACTGAAGCTTTCTTT.

The rearrangement uses TRBV29-1 and TRBJ2-5; 8 nucleotides line up with TRBD2. J lost 1 base, V lost 8 bases, and 3 bases had no gene match. CDR1 SQVTM and CDR2 ANQGSEA come from the germline V gene. This CDR3 region has 12 residues. The CDR3 DNA reads as TGCAGCTTCACTAGCGGCCAAGAGACCCAGTACTTC. This translates into CSFTSGQETQYF. Combining the CDR3 with reference TRBV29-1 and TRBJ2-5 gives the whole variable domain SAVISQKPSRDICQRGTSLTIQCQVDSQVTMMFWYRQQPGQSLTLIATANQGSEATYESGFVIDKFPISRPNLTFSTLTVSNMSPEDSSIYLCSFTSGQETQYFGPGTRLLVL.